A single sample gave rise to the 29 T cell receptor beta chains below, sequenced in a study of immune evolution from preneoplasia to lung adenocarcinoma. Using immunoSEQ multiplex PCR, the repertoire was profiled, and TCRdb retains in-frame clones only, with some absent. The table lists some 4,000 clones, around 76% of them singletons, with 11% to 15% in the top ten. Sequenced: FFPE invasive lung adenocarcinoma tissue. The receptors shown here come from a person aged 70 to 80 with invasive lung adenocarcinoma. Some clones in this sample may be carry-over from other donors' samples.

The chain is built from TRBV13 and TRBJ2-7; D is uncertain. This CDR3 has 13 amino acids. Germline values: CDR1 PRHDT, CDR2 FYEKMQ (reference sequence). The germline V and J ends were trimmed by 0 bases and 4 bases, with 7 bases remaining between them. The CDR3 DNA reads TGTGCCAGCAGCTTAGGAGATTTTTACGAGCAGTACTTC. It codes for CASSLGDFYEQYF.

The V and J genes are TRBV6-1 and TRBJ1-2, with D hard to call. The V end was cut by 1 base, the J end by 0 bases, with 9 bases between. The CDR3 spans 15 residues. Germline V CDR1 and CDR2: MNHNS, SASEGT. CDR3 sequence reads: CASSEDRPANYGYTF. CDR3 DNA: TGTGCCAGCAGTGAAGACCGGCCAGCTAACTATGGCTACACCTTC.

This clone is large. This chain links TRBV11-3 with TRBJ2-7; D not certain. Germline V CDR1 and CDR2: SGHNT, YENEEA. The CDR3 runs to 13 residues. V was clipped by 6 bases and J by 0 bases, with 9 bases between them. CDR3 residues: CASRPRSSYEQYF. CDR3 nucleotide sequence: TGTGCCAGCAGGCCCAGGTCCTCCTACGAGCAGTACTTC.

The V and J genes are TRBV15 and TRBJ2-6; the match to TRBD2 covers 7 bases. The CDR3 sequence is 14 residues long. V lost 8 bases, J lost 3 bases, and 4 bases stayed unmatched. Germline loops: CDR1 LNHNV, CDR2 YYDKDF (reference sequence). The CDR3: CATARGVGANVLTF. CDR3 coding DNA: TGTGCCACCGCCCGGGGGGTTGGGGCCAACGTCCTGACTTTC.

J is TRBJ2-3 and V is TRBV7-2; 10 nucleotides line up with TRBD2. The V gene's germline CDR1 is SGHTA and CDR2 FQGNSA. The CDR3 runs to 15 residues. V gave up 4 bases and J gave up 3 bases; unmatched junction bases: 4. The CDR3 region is CASSSSGSGTDTQYF. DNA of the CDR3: TGTGCCAGCAGCTCTAGCGGGAGCGGTACAGATACGCAGTATTTT.

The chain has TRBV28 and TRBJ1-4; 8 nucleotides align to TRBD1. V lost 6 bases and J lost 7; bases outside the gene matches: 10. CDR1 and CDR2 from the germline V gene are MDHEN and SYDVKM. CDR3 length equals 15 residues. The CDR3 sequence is CASRTQGAASEKLFF. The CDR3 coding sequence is TGTGCCAGCAGGACTCAGGGGGCTGCGAGTGAAAAACTGTTTTTT.

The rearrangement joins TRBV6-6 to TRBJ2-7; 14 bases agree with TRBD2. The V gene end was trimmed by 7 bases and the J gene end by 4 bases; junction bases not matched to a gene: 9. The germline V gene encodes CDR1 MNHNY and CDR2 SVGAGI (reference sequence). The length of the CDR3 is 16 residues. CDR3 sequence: CASKPTGTSGSYEQYF. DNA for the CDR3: TGTGCCAGCAAACCAACCGGGACTAGCGGGAGTTACGAGCAGTACTTC.

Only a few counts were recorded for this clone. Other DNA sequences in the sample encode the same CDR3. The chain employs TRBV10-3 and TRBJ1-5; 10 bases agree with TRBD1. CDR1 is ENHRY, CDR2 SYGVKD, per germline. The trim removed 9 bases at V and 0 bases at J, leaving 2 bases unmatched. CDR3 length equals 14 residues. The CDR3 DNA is TGTGCCATAGGGACAGGGGATAGCAATCAGCCCCAGCATTTT. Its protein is CAIGTGDSNQPQHF.

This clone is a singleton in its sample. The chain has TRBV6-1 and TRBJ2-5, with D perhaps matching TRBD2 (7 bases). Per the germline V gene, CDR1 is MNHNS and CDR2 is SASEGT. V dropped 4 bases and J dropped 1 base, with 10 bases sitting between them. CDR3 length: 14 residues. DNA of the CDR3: TGTGCCAGCAGTGGCCGGGGGGCCCAAGAGACCCAGTACTTC. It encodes CASSGRGAQETQYF.

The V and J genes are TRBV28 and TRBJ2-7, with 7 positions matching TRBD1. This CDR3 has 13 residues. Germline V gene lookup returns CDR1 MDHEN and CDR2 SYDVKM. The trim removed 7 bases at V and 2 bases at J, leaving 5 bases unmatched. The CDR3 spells CASKRTGTYEQYF. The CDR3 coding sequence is TGTGCCAGCAAGCGGACAGGTACCTACGAGCAGTACTTC. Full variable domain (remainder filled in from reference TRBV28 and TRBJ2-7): DVKVTQSSRYLVKRTGEKVFLECVQDMDHENMFWYRQDPGLGLRLIYFSYDVKMKEKGDIPEGYSVSREKKERFSLILESASTNQTSMYLCASKRTGTYEQYFGPGTRLTVT.

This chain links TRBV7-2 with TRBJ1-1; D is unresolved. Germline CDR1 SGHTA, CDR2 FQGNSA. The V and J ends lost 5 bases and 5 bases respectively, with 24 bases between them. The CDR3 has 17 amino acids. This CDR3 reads CASSHSWLKQPGTEAFF. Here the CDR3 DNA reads TGTGCCAGCAGCCATTCGTGGCTAAAGCAGCCCGGGACTGAAGCTTTCTTT. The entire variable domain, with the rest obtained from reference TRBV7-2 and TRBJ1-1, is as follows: GAGVSQSPSNKVTEKGKDVELRCDPISGHTALYWYRQSLGQGLEFLIYFQGNSAPDKSGLPSDRFSAERTGGSVSTLTIQRTQQEDSAVYLCASSHSWLKQPGTEAFFGQGTRLTVV.

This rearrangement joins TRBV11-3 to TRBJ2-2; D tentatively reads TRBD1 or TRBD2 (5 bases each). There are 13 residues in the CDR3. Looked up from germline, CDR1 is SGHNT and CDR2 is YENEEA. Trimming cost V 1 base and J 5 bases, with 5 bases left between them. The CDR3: CASSLGGTGELFF. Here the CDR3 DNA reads TGTGCCAGCAGCTTAGGGGGGACCGGGGAGCTGTTTTTT.

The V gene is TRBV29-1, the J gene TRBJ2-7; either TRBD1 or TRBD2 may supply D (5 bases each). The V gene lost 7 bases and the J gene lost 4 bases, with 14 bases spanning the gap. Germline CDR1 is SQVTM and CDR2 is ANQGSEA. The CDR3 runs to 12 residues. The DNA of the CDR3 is TGCAGCGCCACCCTTGGGGGTTACGAGCAGTACTTC. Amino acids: CSATLGGYEQYF.

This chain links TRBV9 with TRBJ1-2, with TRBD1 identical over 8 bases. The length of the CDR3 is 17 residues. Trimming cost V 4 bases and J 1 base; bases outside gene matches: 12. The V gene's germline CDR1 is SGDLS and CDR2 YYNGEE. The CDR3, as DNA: TGTGCCAGCAGCTTGAGGACAGGGCAAGGGGATAACTATGGCTACACCTTC. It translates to CASSLRTGQGDNYGYTF.

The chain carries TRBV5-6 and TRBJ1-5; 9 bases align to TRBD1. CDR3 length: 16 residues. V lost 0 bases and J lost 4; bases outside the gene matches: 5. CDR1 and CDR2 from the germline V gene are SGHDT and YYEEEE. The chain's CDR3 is CASSLGGQGWNQPQHF. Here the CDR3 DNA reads TGTGCCAGCAGCTTGGGGGGACAGGGATGGAATCAGCCCCAGCATTTT.

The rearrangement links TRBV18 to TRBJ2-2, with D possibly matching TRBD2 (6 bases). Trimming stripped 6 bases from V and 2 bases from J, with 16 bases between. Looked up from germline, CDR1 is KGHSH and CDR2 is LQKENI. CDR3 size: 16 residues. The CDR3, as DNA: TGTGCCAGCTCCCAACAAGGGACTGGAAACACCGGGGAGCTGTTTTTT. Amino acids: CASSQQGTGNTGELFF.

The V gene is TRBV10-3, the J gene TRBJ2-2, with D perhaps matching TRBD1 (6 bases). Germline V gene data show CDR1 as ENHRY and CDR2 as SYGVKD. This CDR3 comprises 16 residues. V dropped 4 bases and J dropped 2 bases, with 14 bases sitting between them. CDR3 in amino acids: CAISAVQGPNTGELFF. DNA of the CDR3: TGTGCCATCAGTGCGGTACAGGGCCCTAACACCGGGGAGCTGTTTTTT.

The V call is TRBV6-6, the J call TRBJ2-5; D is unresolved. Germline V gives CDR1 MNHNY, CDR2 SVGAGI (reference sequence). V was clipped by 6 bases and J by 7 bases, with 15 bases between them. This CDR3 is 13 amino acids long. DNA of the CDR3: TGTGCCAGCAGAGCAGAAGGGCTTGGGACCCAGTACTTC. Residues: CASRAEGLGTQYF.

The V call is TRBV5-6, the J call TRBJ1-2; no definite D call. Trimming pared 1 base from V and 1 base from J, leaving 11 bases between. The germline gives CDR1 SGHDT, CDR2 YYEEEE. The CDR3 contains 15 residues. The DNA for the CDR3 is TGTGCCAGCAGCTTGAAACAGAGATATAACTATGGCTACACCTTC. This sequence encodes CASSLKQRYNYGYTF. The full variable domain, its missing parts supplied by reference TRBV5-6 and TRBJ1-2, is DAGVTQSPTHLIKTRGQQVTLRCSPKSGHDTVSWYQQALGQGPQFIFQYYEEEERQRGNFPDRFSGHQFPNYSSELNVNALLLGDSALYLCASSLKQRYNYGYTFGSGTRLTVV.

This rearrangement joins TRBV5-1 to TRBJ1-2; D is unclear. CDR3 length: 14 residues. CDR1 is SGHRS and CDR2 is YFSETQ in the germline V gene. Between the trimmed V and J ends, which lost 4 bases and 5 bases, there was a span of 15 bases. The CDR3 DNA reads TGCGCCAGCAGCGCCACAGCTGACGGGTATGGCTACACCTTC. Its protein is CASSATADGYGYTF.

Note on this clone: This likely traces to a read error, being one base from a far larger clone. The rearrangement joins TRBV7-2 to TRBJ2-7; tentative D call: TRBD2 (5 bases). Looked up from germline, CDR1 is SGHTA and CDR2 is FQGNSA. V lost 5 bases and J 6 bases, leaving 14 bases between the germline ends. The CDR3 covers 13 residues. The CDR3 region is CASSLTTAREQYF. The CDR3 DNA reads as TGTGCCAGCAGCCTGACTACGGCACGCGAGCAGTACTTC.

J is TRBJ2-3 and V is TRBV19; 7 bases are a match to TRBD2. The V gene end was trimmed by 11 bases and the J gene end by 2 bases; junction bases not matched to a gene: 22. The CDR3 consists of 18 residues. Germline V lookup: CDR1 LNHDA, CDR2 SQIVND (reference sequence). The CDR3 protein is CASSNRPSGGGSTDTQYF. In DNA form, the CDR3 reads TGTGCCTCTTCAAACCGGCCGTCCGGCGGGGGTTCCACAGATACGCAGTATTTT.

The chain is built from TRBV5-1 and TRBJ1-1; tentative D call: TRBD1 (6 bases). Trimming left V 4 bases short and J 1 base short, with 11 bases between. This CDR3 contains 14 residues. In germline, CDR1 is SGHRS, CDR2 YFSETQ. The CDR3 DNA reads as TGCGCCAGCAGCCAGGGACACGAGAACACTGAAGCTTTCTTT. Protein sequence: CASSQGHENTEAFF.

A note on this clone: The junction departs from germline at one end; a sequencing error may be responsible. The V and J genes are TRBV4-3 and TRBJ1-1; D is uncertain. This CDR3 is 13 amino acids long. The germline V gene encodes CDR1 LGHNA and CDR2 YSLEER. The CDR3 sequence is CASSQDTGLGMVF. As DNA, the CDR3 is TGCGCCAGCAGCCAAGATACCGGTTTGGGGATGGTCTTT.

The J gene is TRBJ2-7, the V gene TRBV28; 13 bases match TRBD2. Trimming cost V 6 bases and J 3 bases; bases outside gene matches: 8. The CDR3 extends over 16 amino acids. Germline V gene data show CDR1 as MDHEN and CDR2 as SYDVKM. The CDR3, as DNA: TGTGCCAGCAGGGTAATCACTAGCGGGAGGGTCTACGAGCAGTACTTC. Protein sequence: CASRVITSGRVYEQYF.

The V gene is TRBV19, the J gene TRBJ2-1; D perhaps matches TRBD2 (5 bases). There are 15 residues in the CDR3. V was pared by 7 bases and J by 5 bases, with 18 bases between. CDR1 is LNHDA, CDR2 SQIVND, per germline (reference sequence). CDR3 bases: TGTGCCAGTAACATGGACTCTGGTGGGGACAATGAGCAGTTCTTC. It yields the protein CASNMDSGGDNEQFF.

The CDR3 sequence is CASSLSQDRSSGANVLTF. The CDR3 nucleotides read TGTGCCAGTAGTCTTTCTCAGGACAGGAGCTCTGGGGCCAACGTCCTGACTTTC. This chain connects TRBV19 to TRBJ2-6, with 7 bases identical to TRBD1. Trimming took 5 bases from V and 0 from J; bases not matched to a gene: 10. Germline V CDR1 and CDR2: LNHDA, SQIVND (reference sequence). The CDR3 runs to 18 residues.

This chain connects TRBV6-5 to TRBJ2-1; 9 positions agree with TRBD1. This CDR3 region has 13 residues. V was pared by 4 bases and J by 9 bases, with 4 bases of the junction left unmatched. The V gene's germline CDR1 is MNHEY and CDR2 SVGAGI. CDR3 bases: TGTGCCAGCAGTTGGACAGGGGCTGGTGAGCAGTTCTTC. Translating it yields CASSWTGAGEQFF.

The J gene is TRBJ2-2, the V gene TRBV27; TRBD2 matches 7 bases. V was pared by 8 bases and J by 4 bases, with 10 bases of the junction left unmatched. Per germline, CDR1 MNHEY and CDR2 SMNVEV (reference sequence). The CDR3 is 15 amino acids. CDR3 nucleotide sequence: TGTGCCAGCGGACTAGGGTGGGAGCGCACCGGGGAGCTGTTTTTT. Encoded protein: CASGLGWERTGELFF.